The 26 T cell receptor beta chains given below trace back to one sample, sequenced in a study of a mutant IDH1 vaccine in newly diagnosed glioma. The data were produced by immunoSEQ multiplex PCR, yet TCRdb's version contains in-frame clones alone and is incomplete. The sample holds 45,000 to 50,000 clones; 88% are singletons and the top ten take 4.5% to 6%. Time point: week 35, safety follow-up. Doses of 300 ug of mutant IDH1 20-mer peptide were given with topical imiquimod. These receptors' antigens are unknown. The material was PBMCs, obtained from a glioma patient whose treatment included an IDH1 peptide vaccine. Receptors originate from a middle-aged woman with glioma.

The chain couples TRBV5-1 to TRBJ2-3; D not resolved. The CDR3 has 12 residues. The V and J ends lost 2 bases and 5 bases respectively, with 6 bases between them. CDR1 and CDR2 from the germline V gene are SGHRS and YFSETQ. CDR3 region: CASSFSQDTQYF. The CDR3 DNA follows: TGCGCCAGCAGCTTCAGCCAAGATACGCAGTATTTT.

This clone was counted once. The V call is TRBV7-8, the J call TRBJ2-2, with D perhaps matching TRBD2 (6 bases). CDR3 length: 16 residues. The ends were cut back, 1 base at V and 2 bases at J, with 11 bases in the middle. CDR1 and CDR2 (germline): SGHVS, FQNEAQ. For the CDR3, the DNA is TGTGCCAGCAGCTTAGGGGGGGAGATCAACACCGGGGAGCTGTTTTTT. This sequence encodes CASSLGGEINTGELFF.

This clone has only a few counts. The chain recombines TRBV29-1 with TRBJ2-2, with unresolved D. Germline V gene sequence: CDR1 SQVTM, CDR2 ANQGSEA. The length of the CDR3 is 12 residues. V lost 4 bases, J lost 3 bases, and 6 bases lay in between. The CDR3 DNA is TGCAGCGTTGTCGCTTACACCGGGGAGCTGTTTTTT. This sequence encodes CSVVAYTGELFF.

The V call is TRBV27, the J call TRBJ2-5; D uncertain. CDR3 size: 19 residues. V was pared by 3 bases and J by 3 bases, with 26 bases between. Germline CDR1 reads MNHEY; CDR2 reads SMNVEV (reference sequence). The CDR3 protein is CASSFHVPQKLDTKETQYF. The CDR3 region has the DNA TGTGCCAGCAGTTTTCACGTACCGCAAAAATTGGATACAAAAGAGACCCAGTACTTC.

The V and J genes are TRBV19 and TRBJ2-7; D is unresolved. The V end was cut by 1 base, the J end by 2 bases, with 15 bases between. CDR1 is LNHDA and CDR2 is SQIVND in the germline V gene (reference sequence). The CDR3 has 16 amino acids. The CDR3 is CASSIVPPDRTYEQYF. CDR3 in DNA: TGTGCCAGTAGTATAGTCCCACCGGACCGGACCTACGAGCAGTACTTC.

V and J are TRBV7-2 and TRBJ2-7; 14 nucleotides line up with TRBD2. Germline loops: CDR1 SGHTA, CDR2 FQGNSA. Trimming at V came to 8 bases and at J to 3 bases, leaving 6 bases not matched to a gene. The CDR3 has 15 amino acids. The CDR3 protein is CASRTSGRNYYEQYF. The CDR3 coding sequence is TGTGCCAGCCGGACTAGCGGGAGGAATTACTACGAGCAGTACTTC.

Here the CDR3 DNA reads TGCGCCAGCAGCCAAGTTAAAACCGACTATTACTATGGCTACACCTTC. This gives the protein CASSQVKTDYYYGYTF. The chain carries TRBV4-1 and TRBJ1-2; no definite D call. The length of the CDR3 is 16 residues. Per germline, CDR1 MGHRA and CDR2 YSYEKL. V gave up 1 base and J gave up 3 bases, with 15 bases separating them.

This sequence joins TRBV15 and TRBJ2-1; no clear D gene. This CDR3 is 16 amino acids long. Trimming took 3 bases from V and 5 from J, leaving 17 bases between them. Germline CDR1 is LNHNV and CDR2 is YYDKDF (reference sequence). CDR3 nucleotide sequence: TGTGCCACCAGCAGCGGACGCGAAACCCATAACAATGAGCAGTTCTTC. This gives the protein CATSSGRETHNNEQFF.

The chain has TRBV5-6 and TRBJ2-7; 7 positions agree with TRBD2. After removal of 4 bases from V and 3 bases from J, the junction contained 7 bases not matched to a gene. Germline CDR1 SGHDT, CDR2 YYEEEE. The CDR3 sequence is 14 residues long. CDR3 DNA: TGTGCCAGCAGCAGGACGTGGGGGGGCTACGAGCAGTACTTC. Its translation: CASSRTWGGYEQYF.

The chain is built from TRBV7-8 and TRBJ2-2; no reliable D call. The length of the CDR3 is 15 residues. V was trimmed by 1 base and J by 0 bases, leaving 6 bases between them. Germline V CDR1 and CDR2: SGHVS, FQNEAQ. CDR3 in amino acids: CASSLVFANTGELFF. For the CDR3, the DNA is TGTGCCAGCAGCTTAGTGTTCGCGAACACCGGGGAGCTGTTTTTT.

The CDR3 bases are TGTGCCAGCAGCTCCCACAGAAAAGCTTTCTTT. Amino acids: CASSSHRKAFF. V is TRBV7-2 and J is TRBJ1-1; no definite D call. In germline, CDR1 is SGHTA, CDR2 FQGNSA. The germline V and J ends were trimmed by 4 bases and 9 bases, with 9 bases remaining between them. CDR3 length: 11 amino acids. The full variable domain, completed using reference TRBV7-2 and TRBJ1-1, is GAGVSQSPSNKVTEKGKDVELRCDPISGHTALYWYRQSLGQGLEFLIYFQGNSAPDKSGLPSDRFSAERTGGSVSTLTIQRTQQEDSAVYLCASSSHRKAFFGQGTRLTVV.

The chain combines TRBV10-1 with TRBJ2-7; 8 nucleotides agree with TRBD2. The germline gives CDR1 WNHNN, CDR2 SYGVQD (reference sequence). The CDR3 runs 14 residues. V lost 5 bases to trimming and J lost 4 bases; unmatched junction nucleotides: 7. CDR3 coding DNA: TGCGCCAGCAGTCGAGGGACTAGGAATTACGAGCAGTACTTC. As protein: CASSRGTRNYEQYF.

The chain couples TRBV6-5 to TRBJ2-7; possible D gene TRBD1, 5 bases. Trimming removed 0 bases at V and 0 bases at J, with 12 bases between. Germline lookup yields CDR1 MNHEY and CDR2 SVGAGI. The CDR3 sequence is 16 residues long. CDR3 residues: CASSYSNRPSSYEQYF. CDR3 DNA: TGTGCCAGCAGTTACTCGAACAGGCCCTCCTCCTACGAGCAGTACTTC.

The chain is built from TRBV5-8 and TRBJ1-2; D is undetermined. Looked up from germline, CDR1 is SGHTS and CDR2 is YDEGEE. The CDR3 spans 12 residues. V was trimmed by 4 bases and J by 2 bases, leaving 6 bases between them. The CDR3 loop is CASSPDNYGYTF. As DNA, the CDR3 is TGTGCCAGCAGCCCGGACAACTATGGCTACACCTTC.

The chain recombines TRBV6-6 with TRBJ2-5; TRBD2 might be the D (6 bases). The V end was cut by 0 bases, the J end by 5 bases, with 13 bases between. The germline V gene has CDR1 MNHNY and CDR2 SVGAGI (reference sequence). The CDR3 has 15 amino acids. CDR3 nucleotide sequence: TGTGCCAGCAGTTACTCGAGGGCAGGGAGGGAGACCCAGTACTTC. Its protein is CASSYSRAGRETQYF.

The chain uses TRBV14 and TRBJ1-2; TRBD1 matches 8 bases. Trimming removed 4 bases from V and 1 base from J; junction bases left unmatched: 2. The CDR3 length is 14 residues. Looked up from germline, CDR1 is SGHDN and CDR2 is FVKESK. CDR3 coding DNA: TGTGCCAGCAGCCGGGACAGGTTTAACTATGGCTACACCTTC. Its protein product is CASSRDRFNYGYTF. Together with reference TRBV14 and TRBJ1-2, the CDR3 gives the full variable domain: EAGVTQFPSHSVIEKGQTVTLRCDPISGHDNLYWYRRVMGKEIKFLLHFVKESKQDESGMPNNRFLAERTGGTYSTLKVQPAELEDSGVYFCASSRDRFNYGYTFGSGTRLTVV.

CDR3 sequence reads: CASSPPGSGSTDTQYF. CDR3 in DNA: TGCGCCAGCAGCCCACCGGGTAGCGGGAGCACAGATACGCAGTATTTT. V gene TRBV5-1 combines with J gene TRBJ2-3; TRBD2 matches 7 bases. V lost 4 bases and J lost 0; bases outside the gene matches: 8. This CDR3 is built from 16 residues. The germline CDR1 and CDR2 sequences are SGHRS and YFSETQ.

The rearrangement joins TRBV19 to TRBJ1-1, with a tentative D call TRBD1 (5 bases). From germline, CDR1 is LNHDA and CDR2 SQIVND (reference sequence). Trimming left V 5 bases short and J 6 bases short, with 10 bases between. The CDR3 is made up of 12 amino acids. As DNA, the CDR3 is TGTGCCAGTAGTTTGGGGGGAGCTGAAGCTTTCTTT. Protein: CASSLGGAEAFF.

CDR3 region: CASSLAGSGAGYEQYF. The DNA of the CDR3 is TGTGCCAGCAGCTTAGCGGGGAGCGGGGCGGGCTACGAGCAGTACTTC. The genes are TRBV7-9 and TRBJ2-7, with TRBD2 identical over 7 bases. The V gene's germline CDR1 is SEHNR and CDR2 FQNEAQ (reference sequence). This CDR3 region has 16 residues. J was trimmed by 3 bases and V by 0 bases; bases with no gene match: 8.

The J gene is TRBJ1-1, the V gene TRBV13; tentative D call: TRBD1 (6 bases). Germline-derived CDR1 and CDR2 are PRHDT and FYEKMQ (reference sequence). Trimming removed 5 bases from V and 6 bases from J, with 25 bases in between. The CDR3 runs 17 residues. The CDR3 DNA follows: TGTGCCAGCAGCCCTAGGGGGTCGTGGGGAGGGGCATCTGAAGCTTTCTTT. It codes for CASSPRGSWGGASEAFF.

The gene calls are TRBV6-1 and TRBJ2-5, with 7 bases aligning to TRBD1. The trim removed 6 bases at V and 5 bases at J, leaving 9 bases unmatched. CDR1 and CDR2 (germline): MNHNS, SASEGT. The CDR3 runs to 14 residues. CDR3 residues: CASSDRAPRETQYF. CDR3 coding DNA: TGTGCCAGCAGCGACAGGGCCCCCCGGGAGACCCAGTACTTC.

This chain links TRBV6-4 with TRBJ2-3; the D gene is possibly TRBD1 (8 bases). The CDR3 is 18 amino acids. Germline-derived CDR1 and CDR2 are MRHNA and SNTAGT. V was clipped by 0 bases and J by 3 bases, with 19 bases between them. The CDR3 here is CASSDSIGTGGGTDTQYF. The CDR3 DNA sequence: TGTGCCAGCAGTGACTCGATAGGGACAGGCGGGGGAACAGATACGCAGTATTTT.

This clone was counted a single time. The V and J genes are TRBV5-1 and TRBJ2-2, with D uncertain. V shed 2 bases and J shed 4 bases, with 9 bases lying between them. The V gene's germline CDR1 is SGHRS and CDR2 YFSETQ. The CDR3 has 14 amino acids. The CDR3 sequence is CASSLSDSTGELFF. The CDR3 nucleotides are TGCGCCAGCAGCTTAAGTGATAGCACCGGGGAGCTGTTTTTT.

This clone was detected only once. The chain uses TRBV5-1 and TRBJ2-3; perhaps TRBD1 as D (6 bases). Per germline, CDR1 SGHRS and CDR2 YFSETQ. The CDR3 has 15 residues. Trimming left V 2 bases short and J 5 bases short, with 15 bases between. The CDR3 is CASSFTGVGGDTQYF. CDR3 nucleotides: TGCGCCAGCAGCTTTACAGGTGTAGGGGGAGATACGCAGTATTTT.

The chain has TRBV18 and TRBJ1-1; D gene uncertain. V lost 2 bases and J lost 0, with 25 bases in between. Germline-derived CDR1 and CDR2 are KGHSH and LQKENI. This CDR3 is built from 20 residues. The CDR3 coding sequence is TGTGCCAGCTCACCAGCGTTCGGCGGGCAGCCAGAGTTCTTGAACACTGAAGCTTTCTTT. It yields the protein CASSPAFGGQPEFLNTEAFF.

The rearrangement joins TRBV6-6 to TRBJ2-1, with unresolved D. Germline V gives CDR1 MNHNY, CDR2 SVGAGI (reference sequence). This CDR3 has 13 residues. Trimming removed 0 bases from V and 6 bases from J, with 6 bases in between. The DNA for the CDR3 is TGTGCCAGCAGTTACTCAACCACCAATGAGCAGTTCTTC. Translating gives CASSYSTTNEQFF.